A selection of T cell receptor beta chains follows, all from one sample in a study of T cells in Graves' hyperthyroidism and ophthalmopathy. TCRdb fed the multiplex PCR reads into MiXCR, producing one record per CDR3 protein. The table records 490,000 or so distinct CDR3 sequences, approximately 23% of them present only once. What was sequenced was blood. The source of these receptors is a woman between 65 and 79 years old with Graves' ophthalmopathy. Both conserved end residues are part of each CDR3. Where a row states a size, it is once, few, many or the class of an expanded clone; other rows omit it.

j_call,v_call,clone_size,cdr3_aa
TRBJ2-3,TRBV9,NA,CASSVREGSTDTQYF
TRBJ2-1,TRBV11-3,NA,CASSLSSGRANEQFF
TRBJ2-7,TRBV7-2,NA,CASMAEVSYEQYF
TRBJ1-6,TRBV28,NA,CASSLLKGENSPLHF
TRBJ2-3,TRBV5-1,NA,CASSHGLAGGEDTQYF
TRBJ2-7,TRBV20-1,NA,CSANRGDGTYEQYF
TRBJ1-4,TRBV2,few,CASTGSLGPLEKLFF
TRBJ1-1,TRBV6-2/TRBV6-3,many,CASSYPANTEAFF
TRBJ2-3,TRBV29-1,NA,CSVEGSANTQYF
TRBJ1-1,TRBV3-1,NA,CASSVKAGSKAFF
TRBJ2-3,TRBV20-1,NA,CSASRDSADTQYF
TRBJ2-7,TRBV12-3/TRBV12-4,many,CASSLGVAVTYEQYF
TRBJ1-6,TRBV27,NA,CASSSRGESPLHF
TRBJ2-6,TRBV19,NA,CASSIGTSSGANVLTF
TRBJ1-4,TRBV28,once,CASRGTGGLNEKLFF
TRBJ2-3,TRBV5-1,many,CASSSVTDTQYF
TRBJ2-3,TRBV5-1,few,CASSLLTASTDTQYF
TRBJ2-2,TRBV2,NA,CASQTGTSGGELFF
TRBJ2-7,TRBV13,NA,CASSLVGAREQYF
TRBJ2-1,TRBV6-2/TRBV6-3,many,CASSYPTARQGGVLQNEQFF
TRBJ2-5,TRBV6-1,few,CASSQTSGRAGGETQYF
TRBJ2-1,TRBV2,many,CASELGNNNEQFF
TRBJ1-1,TRBV6-1,few,CASSGQLPVNTEAFF
TRBJ1-2,TRBV28,NA,CASSLRGVFGYTF
TRBJ2-3,TRBV20-1,few,CSATVLAESTDTQYF
TRBJ2-7,TRBV11-2,many,CASSMDPRSEQYF
TRBJ1-1,TRBV28,NA,CASSSGLQGAFF
TRBJ1-2,TRBV2,many,CASNGQGYYGYTF
TRBJ1-2,TRBV30,NA,CAWSFGTGEVAGYTF
TRBJ2-5,TRBV9,NA,CASSADSRETQYF
TRBJ1-2,TRBV2,many,CASSDGVPGGYTF
TRBJ1-5,TRBV5-8,NA,CASSRRGGNRNQPQHF
TRBJ1-5,TRBV2,many,CASRRTGDQPQHF
TRBJ2-7,TRBV28,many,CASSFPGREMTYEQYF
TRBJ1-2,TRBV28,NA,CASSFAQGYGYTF
TRBJ1-1,TRBV30,NA,CAWGQRNEAFF
TRBJ2-7,TRBV6-1,many,CASSEFLIPYEQYF
TRBJ2-1,TRBV30,NA,CAWSKDRGGHNEQFF
TRBJ1-5,TRBV28,many,CASSPTWGGSNQPQHF
TRBJ2-5,TRBV3-1,few,CASSRMAGQETQYF
TRBJ2-7,TRBV6-5,NA,CASSYGSPAGEQYF
TRBJ1-4,TRBV20-1,few,CSARDPQGEKLFF
TRBJ1-3,TRBV7-9,few,CASSFPRGSSGNTIYF
TRBJ1-5,TRBV30,few,CAWSIGGNNQPQHF
TRBJ2-7,TRBV28,NA,CASSRTDRGQAGEQYF
TRBJ1-4,TRBV12-3/TRBV12-4,few,CASSPSPTNEKLFF
TRBJ1-2,TRBV7-8,NA,CASSLSRGRYGYTF
TRBJ1-5,TRBV2,NA,CASSPGPSQPQHF
TRBJ2-3,TRBV7-9,few,CASRKREGLPDTQYF
TRBJ2-7,TRBV20-1,many,CSARENTGVRGQYF
TRBJ1-6,TRBV30,NA,CAWSRDRDNSPLHF
TRBJ2-5,TRBV7-6,few,CASSTRQRWGLAGGETQYF
TRBJ2-7,TRBV5-1,NA,CASSLSIGYEQYF
TRBJ2-1,TRBV10-1,NA,CASSPEAGEPIYNEQFF
TRBJ1-2,TRBV20-1,NA,CSAPQVGQQFSNYGYTF